Listed below are T cell receptor beta chains from one sample, sequenced in a study of T cells after yellow fever vaccination. TCRdb itself ran the 5' RACE reads through MiXCR, one entry per CDR3 protein. The data contain some 320,000 distinct CDR3 sequences, 3.5% to 4.5% of them singletons. Sequencing was performed on PBMCs, taken 15 days after the yellow fever booster vaccination. The origin of the receptors is a man younger than 35 who received the YFV17D yellow fever vaccine. Both conserved end residues are part of each CDR3. The D gene is left open where the match is weak. The listing skips clone size in some rows; elsewhere it reads once, few, many or a size class.

D gene: NA; J gene: TRBJ2-3; clone size: few; V gene: TRBV10-2; CDR3 length: 10; CDR3 protein: CASRSDTQYF; CDR3 DNA: TGCGCCAGCAGAAGTGATACGCAGTATTTT
D gene: NA; J gene: TRBJ2-5; clone size: few; V gene: TRBV3-2; CDR3 length: 14; CDR3 protein: CASSQEKSEETQYF; CDR3 DNA: TGTGCCAGCAGCCAAGAAAAGAGTGAAGAGACCCAGTACTTC
D gene: NA; J gene: TRBJ1-1; clone size: NA; V gene: TRBV5-1; CDR3 length: 15; CDR3 protein: CASSWGFSGLTEAFF; CDR3 DNA: TGCGCCAGCAGCTGGGGTTTCTCAGGGCTCACTGAAGCTTTCTTT
D gene: NA; J gene: TRBJ2-7; clone size: many; V gene: TRBV5-1; CDR3 length: 13; CDR3 protein: CASSSGPGDEQYF; CDR3 DNA: TGCGCCAGCAGCTCAGGCCCGGGGGACGAGCAGTACTTC
D gene: NA; J gene: TRBJ2-3; clone size: many; V gene: TRBV10-3; CDR3 length: 15; CDR3 protein: CAISDRVSVTDTQYF; CDR3 DNA: TGTGCCATCAGTGACAGGGTTTCGGTCACAGATACGCAGTATTTT
D gene: TRBD2; J gene: TRBJ2-3; clone size: NA; V gene: TRBV4-2; CDR3 length: 17; CDR3 protein: CASSQGELAGRTDTQYF; CDR3 DNA: TGTGCCAGCAGCCAAGGAGAACTAGCGGGGCGCACAGATACGCAGTATTTT
D gene: NA; J gene: TRBJ2-7; clone size: NA; V gene: TRBV30; CDR3 length: 12; CDR3 protein: CAWSDGFSEQYF; CDR3 DNA: TGTGCCTGGAGTGATGGGTTCTCCGAGCAGTACTTC
D gene: NA; J gene: TRBJ2-7; clone size: many; V gene: TRBV20-1; CDR3 length: 15; CDR3 protein: CSAGGTPRRSYEQYF; CDR3 DNA: TGCAGTGCCGGCGGGACCCCGCGAAGGTCCTACGAGCAGTACTTC
D gene: TRBD1; J gene: TRBJ1-2; clone size: many; V gene: TRBV6-5; CDR3 length: 16; CDR3 protein: CASSYVPGQGNYGYTF; CDR3 DNA: TGTGCCAGCAGTTACGTACCGGGACAGGGGAACTATGGCTACACCTTC
D gene: TRBD1; J gene: TRBJ1-2; clone size: many; V gene: TRBV7-9; CDR3 length: 14; CDR3 protein: CASSSLDRARGYTF; CDR3 DNA: TGTGCCAGCAGCTCACTGGACAGGGCGCGTGGCTACACCTTC
D gene: NA; J gene: TRBJ2-5; clone size: NA; V gene: TRBV5-1; CDR3 length: 15; CDR3 protein: CASSFRDPLGETQYF; CDR3 DNA: TGCGCCAGCAGCTTCCGGGACCCCTTGGGGGAGACCCAGTACTTC
D gene: TRBD1; J gene: TRBJ1-5; clone size: few; V gene: TRBV27; CDR3 length: 14; CDR3 protein: CASSPDRGSQPQHF; CDR3 DNA: TGTGCCAGCAGTCCGGACAGGGGGAGTCAGCCCCAGCATTTT
D gene: TRBD1; J gene: TRBJ1-2; clone size: many; V gene: TRBV7-2; CDR3 length: 14; CDR3 protein: CASTHRDSYNGYTF; CDR3 DNA: TGTGCCAGCACCCACCGGGACAGCTATAACGGCTACACCTTC
D gene: NA; J gene: TRBJ1-3; clone size: few; V gene: TRBV28; CDR3 length: 14; CDR3 protein: CASSLGPSENTIYF; CDR3 DNA: TGTGCCAGCAGTTTGGGACCCTCAGAAAACACCATATATTTT
D gene: NA; J gene: TRBJ1-1; clone size: few; V gene: TRBV24-1; CDR3 length: 13; CDR3 protein: CATSDSGRGEAFF; CDR3 DNA: TGTGCCACCAGTGATTCAGGAAGGGGTGAAGCTTTCTTT
D gene: NA; J gene: TRBJ2-4; clone size: few; V gene: TRBV19; CDR3 length: 13; CDR3 protein: CASIGLAKNIQYF; CDR3 DNA: TGTGCCAGTATTGGTCTAGCCAAAAACATTCAGTACTTC
D gene: NA; J gene: TRBJ2-1; clone size: NA; V gene: TRBV5-1; CDR3 length: 14; CDR3 protein: CASSLDRWNDEQFF; CDR3 DNA: TGCGCCAGCAGCTTGGACAGGTGGAACGATGAGCAGTTCTTC
D gene: NA; J gene: TRBJ2-7; clone size: NA; V gene: TRBV5-1; CDR3 length: 16; CDR3 protein: CASSLGPGKSIYEQYF; CDR3 DNA: TGCGCCAGCAGCTTGGGCCCGGGCAAAAGCATCTACGAGCAGTACTTC
D gene: TRBD2; J gene: TRBJ2-1; clone size: NA; V gene: TRBV6-6; CDR3 length: 16; CDR3 protein: CASCPAVAGLYNEQFF; CDR3 DNA: TGTGCCAGCTGTCCGGCTGTAGCGGGACTCTACAATGAGCAGTTCTTC
D gene: NA; J gene: TRBJ1-1; clone size: many; V gene: TRBV5-1; CDR3 length: 16; CDR3 protein: CASSLVGGSLNTEAFF; CDR3 DNA: TGCGCCAGCAGCTTGGTCGGGGGCTCTTTGAACACTGAAGCTTTCTTT
D gene: NA; J gene: TRBJ1-1; clone size: few; V gene: TRBV4-1; CDR3 length: 14; CDR3 protein: CASSQDRRGSEAFF; CDR3 DNA: TGCGCCAGCAGCCAAGATCGTAGGGGGTCTGAAGCTTTCTTT
D gene: NA; J gene: TRBJ2-1; clone size: NA; V gene: TRBV10-3; CDR3 length: 12; CDR3 protein: CAISGTEGEQFF; CDR3 DNA: TGTGCCATCAGTGGAACGGAGGGGGAGCAGTTCTTC
D gene: TRBD1; J gene: TRBJ1-3; clone size: NA; V gene: TRBV5-5; CDR3 length: 18; CDR3 protein: CASSQTGTGDPSGNTIYF; CDR3 DNA: TGTGCCAGCAGCCAGACCGGGACAGGGGACCCTTCTGGAAACACCATATATTTT
D gene: NA; J gene: TRBJ1-6; clone size: many; V gene: TRBV28; CDR3 length: 14; CDR3 protein: CASSSTIQGSPLHF; CDR3 DNA: TGTGCCAGCAGTTCGACTATCCAGGGTTCACCCCTCCACTTT
D gene: NA; J gene: TRBJ2-7; clone size: many; V gene: TRBV5-1; CDR3 length: 15; CDR3 protein: CASSLPTAGYYEQYF; CDR3 DNA: TGCGCCAGCAGCTTGCCTACGGCAGGGTACTACGAGCAGTACTTC
D gene: NA; J gene: TRBJ2-6; clone size: few; V gene: TRBV7-9; CDR3 length: 13; CDR3 protein: CASSRDPANVLTF; CDR3 DNA: TGTGCCAGCAGCCGAGATCCGGCCAACGTCCTGACTTTC
D gene: NA; J gene: TRBJ1-2; clone size: many; V gene: TRBV12-3/TRBV12-4; CDR3 length: 12; CDR3 protein: CASSWAGNGYTF; CDR3 DNA: TGTGCCAGCTCCTGGGCGGGGAATGGCTACACCTTC
D gene: TRBD1; J gene: TRBJ1-5; clone size: many; V gene: TRBV7-2; CDR3 length: 15; CDR3 protein: CASSFESTGLRPQHF; CDR3 DNA: TGTGCAAGCAGCTTTGAATCGACAGGGTTACGGCCCCAGCATTTT
D gene: NA; J gene: TRBJ2-7; clone size: many; V gene: TRBV7-9; CDR3 length: 15; CDR3 protein: CASSPRLSASYEQYF; CDR3 DNA: TGTGCCAGCAGCCCCCGCCTTTCAGCATCATACGAGCAGTACTTC
D gene: NA; J gene: TRBJ1-1; clone size: few; V gene: TRBV7-2; CDR3 length: 13; CDR3 protein: CASSVHRDTEAFF; CDR3 DNA: TGTGCCAGCAGCGTACACCGGGACACTGAAGCTTTCTTT
D gene: TRBD1; J gene: TRBJ2-2; clone size: NA; V gene: TRBV12-3/TRBV12-4; CDR3 length: 15; CDR3 protein: CASRRQGYESGELFF; CDR3 DNA: TGTGCCAGCAGAAGACAGGGCTATGAATCCGGGGAGCTGTTTTTT
D gene: NA; J gene: TRBJ2-3; clone size: many; V gene: TRBV7-2; CDR3 length: 14; CDR3 protein: CASSLDGAVDTQYF; CDR3 DNA: TGTGCCAGCAGCTTAGACGGGGCGGTAGATACGCAGTATTTT
D gene: TRBD2; J gene: TRBJ2-3; clone size: many; V gene: TRBV7-2; CDR3 length: 18; CDR3 protein: CASSFRGLAGVASDTQYF; CDR3 DNA: TGTGCCAGCAGCTTCCGGGGACTAGCGGGGGTCGCTTCAGATACGCAGTATTTT
D gene: TRBD1; J gene: TRBJ1-2; clone size: many; V gene: TRBV5-1; CDR3 length: 13; CDR3 protein: CASSGMTGNGYTF; CDR3 DNA: TGCGCCAGCAGCGGAATGACAGGGAATGGCTACACCTTC
D gene: NA; J gene: TRBJ2-2; clone size: many; V gene: TRBV7-6; CDR3 length: 15; CDR3 protein: CASSLVRANIGELFF; CDR3 DNA: TGTGCCAGCAGCTTAGTCAGGGCAAATATCGGGGAGCTGTTTTTT